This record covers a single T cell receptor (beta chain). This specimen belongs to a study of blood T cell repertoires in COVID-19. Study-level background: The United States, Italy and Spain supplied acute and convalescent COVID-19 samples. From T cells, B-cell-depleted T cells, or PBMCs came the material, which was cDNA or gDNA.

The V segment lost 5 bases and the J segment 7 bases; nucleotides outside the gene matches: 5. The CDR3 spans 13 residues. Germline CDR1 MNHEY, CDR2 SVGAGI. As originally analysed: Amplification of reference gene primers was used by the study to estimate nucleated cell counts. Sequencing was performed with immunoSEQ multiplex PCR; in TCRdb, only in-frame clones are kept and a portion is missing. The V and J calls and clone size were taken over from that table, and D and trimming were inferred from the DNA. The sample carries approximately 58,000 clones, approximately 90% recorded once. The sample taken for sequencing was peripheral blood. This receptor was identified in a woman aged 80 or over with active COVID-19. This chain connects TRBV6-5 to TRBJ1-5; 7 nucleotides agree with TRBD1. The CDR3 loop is CASSPGGSQPQHF. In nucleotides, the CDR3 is TGTGCCAGCAGTCCAGGGGGAAGCCAGCCCCAGCATTTT.